This is a list of T cell receptor beta chains from one sample in a study of cytomegalovirus exposure and HLA in healthy donors. Some clones are missing from TCRdb's copy, which holds only in-frame ones; the method was immunoSEQ multiplex PCR. The table shows around 210,000 clones, with roughly 80% occurring only once. Sequencing was carried out using PBMCs. These receptors were taken from a woman aged 25 to 39 in good health and CMV-seronegative. CDR3s include the opening cysteine and the closing phenylalanine or tryptophan. Each record gives: clone size, V gene, J gene, CDR3 protein. The listing skips clone size in some rows; elsewhere it reads once, few, many or a size class.

NA	TRBV19	TRBJ1-1	CASSIERQGSEAFF
NA	TRBV27	TRBJ1-5	CASAYTGAWGQPQHF
NA	TRBV5-1	TRBJ2-2	CASSSQAGTGELFF
NA	TRBV18	TRBJ1-2	CASSLGTVSNYGYTF
NA	TRBV4-1	TRBJ1-1	CASSQDVGRNTEAFF
NA	TRBV6-1	TRBJ2-3	CASSAGLAGVVDTQYF
NA	TRBV25-1	TRBJ2-3	CASSLGLAGSADTQYF
once	TRBV7-9	TRBJ2-3	CASSTGQGGADTQYF
NA	TRBV6-1	TRBJ1-2	CASNLRGRVNGYTF
NA	TRBV28	TRBJ1-2	CASRPRGQGTNYGYTF
few	TRBV2	TRBJ2-5	CASSEDWGGTQYF
few	TRBV2	TRBJ2-7	CASATGGLREQYF
NA	TRBV5-4	TRBJ2-7	CASSPIPGTSVYEQYF
NA	TRBV6-6	TRBJ1-2	CASSPDRVSNYGYTF
few	TRBV6-6	TRBJ1-1	CASTTRQGGDTEAFF
NA	TRBV7-9	TRBJ1-2	CASSETGNYGYTF
NA	TRBV5-4	TRBJ2-2	CASSLAGTMVAGELFF
NA	TRBV7-2	TRBJ1-1	CASRPDRGVREAFF
NA	TRBV15	TRBJ2-4	CATSLGLLENIQYF
NA	TRBV19	TRBJ1-2	CASSTQGCGYTF
NA	TRBV2	TRBJ2-7	CASSASRYEQYF
few	TRBV7-3	TRBJ2-2	CASSLNRANTGELFF
few	TRBV7-8	TRBJ1-5	CASSLLAQINQPQHF
NA	TRBV7-9	TRBJ2-5	CASSYPGLAKETQYF
NA	TRBV29-1	TRBJ2-1	CSVVLGTSGGSKNYNEQFF
few	TRBV6-5	TRBJ1-1	CASRLRDTEAFF
NA	TRBV5-6	NA	CASSLRQVSYEQYF
NA	TRBV5-4	TRBJ2-3	CASSLSGGGRDTQYF
few	TRBV5-4	TRBJ2-3	CASSLVVGGVTDTQYF
NA	TRBV2	TRBJ2-2	CASSSDRGDTGELFF
NA	TRBV27	TRBJ2-7	CASSGKRGYTYEQYF
NA	TRBV6-1	TRBJ1-2	CASSDPGQGAYTF
NA	TRBV28	TRBJ1-5	CASRGALIGTGFNQPQHF
NA	TRBV7-2	TRBJ2-7	CASSLTPFSYEQYF
NA	TRBV7-2	TRBJ2-1	CASSRDRGYNEQFF
few	TRBV13	TRBJ1-2	CASSRGQKNYGYTF
NA	TRBV6-6	TRBJ2-7	CASSVLGLGFHEQYF
NA	TRBV11-1	TRBJ2-1	CASSLEGLAGGGDEQFF
NA	TRBV7-9	TRBJ2-1	CASSSPNGNEQFF
NA	TRBV5-1	TRBJ2-1	CASRLADTEYNEQFF
NA	TRBV7-7	TRBJ2-1	CASSLGPGYYNEQFF
many	TRBV5-4	TRBJ2-3	CASSLVGGAPDTQYF
NA	TRBV13	TRBJ1-2	CASSPAGIYGYTF
once	TRBV18	TRBJ2-7	CASSPDRDRGLEQYF
NA	TRBV19	TRBJ2-7	CASRWGTGHYEQYF
NA	TRBV4-1	TRBJ1-4	CASSETPRTGGYEKLFF
NA	TRBV6-5	TRBJ2-2	CASSYSTGQLFF
NA	TRBV28	TRBJ2-7	CASSPGQGEGQYF
NA	TRBV5-1	TRBJ1-1	CASSFGGGMAEAFF
NA	TRBV25-1	TRBJ1-1	CASSESDRGNTEAFF
NA	TRBV18	TRBJ1-3	CASERQGAPGNTIYF
NA	TRBV4-1	TRBJ1-2	CASSHAGGARVYGYTF